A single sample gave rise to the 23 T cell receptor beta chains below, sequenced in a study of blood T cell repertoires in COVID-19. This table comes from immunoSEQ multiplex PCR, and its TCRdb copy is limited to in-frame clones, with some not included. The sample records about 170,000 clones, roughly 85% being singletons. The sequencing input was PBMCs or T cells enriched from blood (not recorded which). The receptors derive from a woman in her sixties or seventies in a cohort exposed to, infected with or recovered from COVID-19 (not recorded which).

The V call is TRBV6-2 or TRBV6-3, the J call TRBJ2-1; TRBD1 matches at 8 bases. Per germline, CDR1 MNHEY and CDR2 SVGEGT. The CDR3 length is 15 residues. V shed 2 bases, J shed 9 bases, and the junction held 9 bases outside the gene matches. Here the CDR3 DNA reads TGTGCCAGCAGTTACACAGTGCAGGGGGCGCGTGAGCAGTTCTTC. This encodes CASSYTVQGAREQFF.

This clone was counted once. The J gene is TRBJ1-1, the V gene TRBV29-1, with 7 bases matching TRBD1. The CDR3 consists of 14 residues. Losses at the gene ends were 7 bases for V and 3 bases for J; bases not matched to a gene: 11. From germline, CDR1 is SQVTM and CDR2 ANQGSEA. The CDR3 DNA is TGCAGCGCCAATGACAGGGCCCGGTACACTGAAGCTTTCTTT. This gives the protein CSANDRARYTEAFF.

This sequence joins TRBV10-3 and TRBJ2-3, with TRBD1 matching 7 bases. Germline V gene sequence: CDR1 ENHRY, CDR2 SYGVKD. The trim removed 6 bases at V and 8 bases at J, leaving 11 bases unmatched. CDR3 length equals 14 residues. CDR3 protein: CAISSGTERGTQYF. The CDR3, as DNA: TGTGCCATCAGCTCCGGGACAGAGAGAGGTACGCAGTATTTT.

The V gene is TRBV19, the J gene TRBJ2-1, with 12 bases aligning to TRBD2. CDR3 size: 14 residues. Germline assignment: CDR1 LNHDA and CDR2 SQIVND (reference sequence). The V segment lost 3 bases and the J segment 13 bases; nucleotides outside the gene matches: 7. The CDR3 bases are TGTGCCAGTAGTATTTCTAGCGGGAGGGCTCCCCAGTTCTTC. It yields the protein CASSISSGRAPQFF.

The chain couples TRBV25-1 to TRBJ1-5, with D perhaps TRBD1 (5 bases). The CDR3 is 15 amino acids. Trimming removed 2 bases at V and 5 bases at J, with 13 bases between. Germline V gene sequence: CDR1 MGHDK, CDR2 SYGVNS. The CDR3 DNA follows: TGTGCCAGCAGTGAACCAGGACACCTGGATCAGCCCCAGCATTTT. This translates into CASSEPGHLDQPQHF.

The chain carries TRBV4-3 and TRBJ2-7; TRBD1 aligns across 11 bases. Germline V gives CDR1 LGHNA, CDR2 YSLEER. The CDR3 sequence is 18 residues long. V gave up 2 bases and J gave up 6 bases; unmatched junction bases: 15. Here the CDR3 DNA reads TGCGCCAGCAGCCAACCCGGGACAGGGGGGGTTCATTGGATCGAGCAGTACTTC. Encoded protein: CASSQPGTGGVHWIEQYF.

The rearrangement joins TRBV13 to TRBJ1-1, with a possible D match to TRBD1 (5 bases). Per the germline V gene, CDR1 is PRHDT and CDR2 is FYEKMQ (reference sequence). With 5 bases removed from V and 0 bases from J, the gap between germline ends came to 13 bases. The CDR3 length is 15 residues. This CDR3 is CASSPPRALNTEAFF. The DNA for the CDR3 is TGTGCCAGCAGCCCTCCCAGGGCTCTGAACACTGAAGCTTTCTTT.

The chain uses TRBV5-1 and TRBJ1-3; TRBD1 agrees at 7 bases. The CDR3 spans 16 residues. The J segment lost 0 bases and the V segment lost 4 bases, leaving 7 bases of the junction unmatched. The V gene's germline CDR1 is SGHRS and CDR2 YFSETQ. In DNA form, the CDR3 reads TGCGCCAGCAGCCCACAGGGGCCAATCTCTGGAAACACCATATATTTT. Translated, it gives CASSPQGPISGNTIYF.

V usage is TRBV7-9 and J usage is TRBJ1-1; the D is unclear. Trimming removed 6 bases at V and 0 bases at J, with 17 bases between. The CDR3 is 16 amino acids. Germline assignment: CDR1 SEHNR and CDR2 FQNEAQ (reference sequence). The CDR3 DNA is TGTGCCAGCAGGACAAACAGAGAAACAATGAACACTGAAGCTTTCTTT. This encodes CASRTNRETMNTEAFF.

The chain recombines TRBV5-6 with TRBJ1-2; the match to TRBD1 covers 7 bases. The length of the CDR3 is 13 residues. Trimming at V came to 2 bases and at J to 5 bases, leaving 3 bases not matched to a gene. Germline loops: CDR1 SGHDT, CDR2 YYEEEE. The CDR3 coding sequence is TGTGCCAGCAGCTTAGACAGGGTGTATGGCTACACCTTC. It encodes CASSLDRVYGYTF.

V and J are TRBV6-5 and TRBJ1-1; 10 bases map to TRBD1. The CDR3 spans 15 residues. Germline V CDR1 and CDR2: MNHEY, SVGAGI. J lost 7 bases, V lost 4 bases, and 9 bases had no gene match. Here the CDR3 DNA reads TGTGCCAGCAGTTCCGGCTTGACAGGGGGCAATGAAGCTTTCTTT. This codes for CASSSGLTGGNEAFF.

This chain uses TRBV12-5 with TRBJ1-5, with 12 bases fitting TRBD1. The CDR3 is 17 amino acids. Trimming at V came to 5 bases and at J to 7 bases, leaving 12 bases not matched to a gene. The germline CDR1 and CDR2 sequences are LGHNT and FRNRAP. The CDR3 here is CASGLNTGQGAGQPQHF. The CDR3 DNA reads TGTGCTAGTGGTCTAAACACGGGACAGGGGGCCGGGCAGCCCCAGCATTTT. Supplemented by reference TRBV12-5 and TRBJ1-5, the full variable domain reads DARVTQTPRHKVTEMGQEVTMRCQPILGHNTVFWYRQTMMQGLELLAYFRNRAPLDDSGMPKDRFSAEMPDATLATLKIQPSEPRDSAVYFCASGLNTGQGAGQPQHFGDGTRLSIL.

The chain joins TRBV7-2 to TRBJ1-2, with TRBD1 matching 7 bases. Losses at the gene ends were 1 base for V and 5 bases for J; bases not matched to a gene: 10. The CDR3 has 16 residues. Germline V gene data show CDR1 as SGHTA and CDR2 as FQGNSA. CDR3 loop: CASSLVGTAISYGYTF. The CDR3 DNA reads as TGTGCCAGCAGCTTAGTCGGGACAGCGATTTCTTATGGCTACACCTTC.

Here the CDR3 reads CASSLVGLAETQYF. For the CDR3, the DNA is TGCGCCAGCAGCTTGGTCGGGTTGGCGGAGACCCAGTACTTC. The chain carries TRBV5-1 and TRBJ2-5; D is unclear. The CDR3 runs 14 residues. V dropped 0 bases and J dropped 5 bases, with 11 bases sitting between them. The V gene's germline CDR1 is SGHRS and CDR2 YFSETQ.

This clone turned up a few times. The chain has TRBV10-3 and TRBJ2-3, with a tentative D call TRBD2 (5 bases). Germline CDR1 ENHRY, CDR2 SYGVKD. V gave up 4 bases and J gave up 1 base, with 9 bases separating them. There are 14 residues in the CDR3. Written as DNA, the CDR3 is TGTGCCATCAGTGGGGCGGGTGGCACAGATACGCAGTATTTT. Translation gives CAISGAGGTDTQYF.

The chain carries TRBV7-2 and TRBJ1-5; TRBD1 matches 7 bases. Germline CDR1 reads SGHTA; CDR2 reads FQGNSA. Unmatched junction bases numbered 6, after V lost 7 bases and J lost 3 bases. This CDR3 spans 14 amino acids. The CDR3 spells CASTQGQYNQPQHF. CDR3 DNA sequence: TGTGCCAGCACCCAGGGACAGTACAATCAGCCCCAGCATTTT.

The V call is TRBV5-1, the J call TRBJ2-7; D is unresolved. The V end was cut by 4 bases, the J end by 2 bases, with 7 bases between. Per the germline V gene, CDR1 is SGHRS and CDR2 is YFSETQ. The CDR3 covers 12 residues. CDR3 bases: TGCGCCAGCAGCCGTACTCCCTACGAGCAGTACTTC. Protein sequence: CASSRTPYEQYF.

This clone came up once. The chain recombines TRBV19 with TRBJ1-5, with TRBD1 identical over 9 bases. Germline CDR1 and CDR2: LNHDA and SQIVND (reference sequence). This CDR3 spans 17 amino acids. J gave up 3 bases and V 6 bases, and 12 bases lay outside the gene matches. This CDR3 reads CASRDPGQGEFNQPQHF. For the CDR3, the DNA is TGTGCCAGTAGGGACCCGGGACAGGGTGAATTCAATCAGCCCCAGCATTTT.

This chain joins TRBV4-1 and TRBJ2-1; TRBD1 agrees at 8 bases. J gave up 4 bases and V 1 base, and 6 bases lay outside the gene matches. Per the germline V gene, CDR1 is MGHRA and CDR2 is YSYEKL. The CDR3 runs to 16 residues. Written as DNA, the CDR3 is TGCGCCAGCAGCCAAGGCAGGGGGCGAGGTTACAATGAGCAGTTCTTC. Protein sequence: CASSQGRGRGYNEQFF.

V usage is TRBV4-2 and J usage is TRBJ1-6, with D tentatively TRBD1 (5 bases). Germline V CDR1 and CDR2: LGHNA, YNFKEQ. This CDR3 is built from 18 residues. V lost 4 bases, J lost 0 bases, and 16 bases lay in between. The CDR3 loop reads CASSLQTVQSSYNSPLHF. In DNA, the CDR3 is TGTGCCAGCAGCCTCCAGACAGTGCAAAGCTCCTATAATTCACCCCTCCACTTT.

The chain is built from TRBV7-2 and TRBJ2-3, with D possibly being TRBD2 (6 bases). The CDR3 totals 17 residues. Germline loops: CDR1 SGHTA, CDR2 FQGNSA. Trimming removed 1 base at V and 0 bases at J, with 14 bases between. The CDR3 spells CASSLVGGYSSTDTQYF. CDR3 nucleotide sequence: TGTGCCAGCAGCTTAGTTGGGGGGTATTCTAGCACAGATACGCAGTATTTT. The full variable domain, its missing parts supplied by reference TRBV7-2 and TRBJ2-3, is GAGVSQSPSNKVTEKGKDVELRCDPISGHTALYWYRQSLGQGLEFLIYFQGNSAPDKSGLPSDRFSAERTGGSVSTLTIQRTQQEDSAVYLCASSLVGGYSSTDTQYFGPGTRLTVL.

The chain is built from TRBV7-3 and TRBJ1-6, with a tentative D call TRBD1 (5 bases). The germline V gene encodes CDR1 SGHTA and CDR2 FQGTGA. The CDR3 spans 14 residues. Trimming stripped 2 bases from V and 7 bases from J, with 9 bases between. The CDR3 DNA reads TGTGCCAGCAGCTTATGGGGGGAGAATTCACCCCTCCACTTT. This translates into CASSLWGENSPLHF.

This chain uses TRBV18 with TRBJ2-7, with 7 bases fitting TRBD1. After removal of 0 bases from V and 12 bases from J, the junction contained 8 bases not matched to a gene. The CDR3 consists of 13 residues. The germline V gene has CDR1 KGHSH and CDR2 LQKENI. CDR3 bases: TGTGCCAGCTCACCACCGGCTCGGGACAGTTCGTACTTC. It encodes CASSPPARDSSYF.